These 27 T cell receptor beta chains share one sample of origin, sequenced in a study of cytomegalovirus exposure and HLA in healthy donors. A multiplex PCR was run with 60 Vbeta primers and 13 Jbeta primers. The repertoire was sequenced with immunoSEQ multiplex PCR; TCRdb's copy has only in-frame clones and lacks some. The table lists around 150,000 clones, around three quarters of them singletons. Sequenced: PBMCs. The receptor set was obtained from a man younger than 45 in good health and CMV-seronegative.

CDR3 residues: CASSSIRGDQPQHF. The CDR3 nucleotides read TGTGCCAGCAGTTCAATACGAGGAGATCAGCCCCAGCATTTT. J is TRBJ1-5 and V is TRBV6-5; D unresolved. CDR1 is MNHEY and CDR2 is SVGAGI in the germline V gene. This CDR3 is 14 amino acids long. Trimming shortened V by 4 bases and J by 5 bases, and 12 bases separated the two germline ends.

This clone was seen a few times. The chain carries TRBV28 and TRBJ2-1; 11 bases align to TRBD1. Germline V lookup: CDR1 MDHEN, CDR2 SYDVKM. V was clipped by 3 bases and J by 8 bases; unmatched bases: 9. The CDR3 length is 16 residues. The CDR3 is CASSFRGTGGFDEQFF. The CDR3 nucleotides are TGTGCCAGCAGTTTTAGGGGGACAGGGGGATTCGATGAGCAGTTCTTC.

The chain uses TRBV5-1 and TRBJ1-3; weak D call: TRBD1 (6 bases). The V and J ends lost 4 bases and 0 bases respectively, with 14 bases between them. This CDR3 is 16 amino acids long. Germline V CDR1 and CDR2: SGHRS, YFSETQ. CDR3 in amino acids: CASSNGQLLSGNTIYF. The CDR3 nucleotides are TGCGCCAGCAGCAACGGACAGCTACTCTCTGGAAACACCATATATTTT. Combining the CDR3 with reference TRBV5-1 and TRBJ1-3 gives the whole variable domain KAGVTQTPRYLIKTRGQQVTLSCSPISGHRSVSWYQQTPGQGLQFLFEYFSETQRNKGNFPGRFSGRQFSNSRSEMNVSTLELGDSALYLCASSNGQLLSGNTIYFGEGSWLTVV.

V usage is TRBV7-2 and J usage is TRBJ1-2; 7 nucleotides match TRBD1. From germline, CDR1 is SGHTA and CDR2 FQGNSA. Trimming removed 1 base from V and 3 bases from J; junction bases left unmatched: 5. The CDR3 extends over 15 amino acids. The CDR3, as DNA: TGTGCCAGCAGCTTAGTCGGGACAGATCACTATGGCTACACCTTC. Translation gives CASSLVGTDHYGYTF.

The chain uses TRBV28 and TRBJ2-2; possibly TRBD1 for D (6 bases). CDR3 length equals 15 residues. V lost 3 bases to trimming and J lost 4 bases, with 12 bases between them. Per germline, CDR1 MDHEN and CDR2 SYDVKM. The CDR3 spells CASSFRRQATGELFF. The CDR3 nucleotides are TGTGCCAGCAGTTTTCGGCGACAGGCCACCGGGGAGCTGTTTTTT. Filled out from reference TRBV28 and TRBJ2-2, the complete variable domain reads DVKVTQSSRYLVKRTGEKVFLECVQDMDHENMFWYRQDPGLGLRLIYFSYDVKMKEKGDIPEGYSVSREKKERFSLILESASTNQTSMYLCASSFRRQATGELFFGEGSRLTVL.

This chain links TRBV2 with TRBJ1-5, with TRBD1 matching over 8 bases. This CDR3 spans 14 amino acids. Trimming removed 5 bases from V and 5 bases from J; junction bases left unmatched: 5. Germline loops: CDR1 SNHLY, CDR2 FYNNEI. The chain's CDR3 is CASSTGQGHQPQHF. CDR3 sequence (DNA): TGTGCCAGCAGTACTGGACAGGGCCATCAGCCCCAGCATTTT.

The gene calls are TRBV6-5 and TRBJ2-2, with D uncertain. Trimming removed 2 bases from V and 4 bases from J, with 8 bases in between. Per germline, CDR1 MNHEY and CDR2 SVGAGI. The CDR3 length is 14 residues. The CDR3 loop is CASSYGLGTGELFF. The DNA for the CDR3 is TGTGCCAGCAGTTACGGGCTCGGCACCGGGGAGCTGTTTTTT.

The chain combines TRBV5-1 with TRBJ2-5; possible D gene TRBD2, 5 bases. Germline V lookup: CDR1 SGHRS, CDR2 YFSETQ. Between the trimmed V and J ends, which lost 0 bases and 2 bases, there was a span of 11 bases. The CDR3 totals 15 residues. CDR3 coding DNA: TGCGCCAGCAGCTTGGTGCCGGGGTTTCAAGAGACCCAGTACTTC. Its protein is CASSLVPGFQETQYF. The full variable domain, with the rest looked up from reference TRBV5-1 and TRBJ2-5, is KAGVTQTPRYLIKTRGQQVTLSCSPISGHRSVSWYQQTPGQGLQFLFEYFSETQRNKGNFPGRFSGRQFSNSRSEMNVSTLELGDSALYLCASSLVPGFQETQYFGPGTRLLVL.

The chain links TRBV19 to TRBJ2-7; D is perhaps TRBD1 (6 bases). Trimming pared 5 bases from V and 0 bases from J, leaving 17 bases between. There are 16 residues in the CDR3. The V gene's germline CDR1 is LNHDA and CDR2 SQIVND (reference sequence). The CDR3 DNA is TGTGCCAGTAGTTCGTCCGGGACAAGGACCTCCTACGAGCAGTACTTC. It specifies CASSSSGTRTSYEQYF.

This sequence joins TRBV12-5 and TRBJ1-2; D might be TRBD1 (5 bases). The CDR3 totals 15 residues. Germline values: CDR1 LGHNT, CDR2 FRNRAP. Trimming pared 0 bases from V and 3 bases from J, leaving 11 bases between. The CDR3 sequence is CASGLVRVRDYGYTF. DNA for the CDR3: TGTGCTAGTGGTTTGGTAAGAGTCAGGGACTATGGCTACACCTTC.

The rearrangement joins TRBV28 to TRBJ2-7, with 8 bases matching TRBD2. The junction had 7 bases not matched to a gene; V was cut back by 5 bases and J by 1 base. The CDR3 has 15 residues. The germline V gene has CDR1 MDHEN and CDR2 SYDVKM. CDR3 bases: TGTGCCAGCAGTGTGCGGGGGGTATCGTCCTACGAGCAGTACTTC. It specifies CASSVRGVSSYEQYF.

The chain combines TRBV28 with TRBJ1-6; D is possibly TRBD1 (5 bases). Germline CDR1 and CDR2: MDHEN and SYDVKM. This CDR3 is 11 amino acids long. V lost 3 bases and J 14 bases, leaving 8 bases between the germline ends. CDR3 coding DNA: TGTGCCAGCAGTTTGGAGGGGTCCCTCCACTTT. Translated: CASSLEGSLHF. Full variable domain (rest looked up from reference TRBV28 and TRBJ1-6): DVKVTQSSRYLVKRTGEKVFLECVQDMDHENMFWYRQDPGLGLRLIYFSYDVKMKEKGDIPEGYSVSREKKERFSLILESASTNQTSMYLCASSLEGSLHFGNGTRLTVT.

V gene TRBV6-6 combines with J gene TRBJ1-6; D gene uncertain. CDR1 and CDR2 from the germline V gene are MNHNY and SVGAGI (reference sequence). The CDR3 covers 14 residues. Trimming pared 10 bases from V and 5 bases from J, leaving 15 bases between. The CDR3 DNA sequence: TGTGCCACGATGAGGGCGGGGAATAATTCACCCCTCCACTTT. It codes for CATMRAGNNSPLHF.

V gene TRBV4-1 combines with J gene TRBJ2-3; TRBD2 matches 9 bases. J was trimmed by 2 bases and V by 6 bases; bases with no gene match: 3. Germline V lookup: CDR1 MGHRA, CDR2 YSYEKL. The CDR3 has 14 amino acids. CDR3 in amino acids: CASRREGVTDTQYF. The DNA of the CDR3 is TGCGCCAGCAGGCGGGAGGGGGTCACAGATACGCAGTATTTT.

The V call is TRBV2, the J call TRBJ1-2; D possibly corresponds to TRBD1 (6 bases). V was trimmed by 7 bases and J by 5 bases, leaving 11 bases between them. Germline values: CDR1 SNHLY, CDR2 FYNNEI. The CDR3 runs to 12 residues. CDR3 in DNA: TGTGCCAGCATGGGCAGGGGTTATGGCTACACCTTC. Translation: CASMGRGYGYTF.

This chain links TRBV30 with TRBJ1-2; 8 nucleotides line up with TRBD1. Losses at the gene ends were 0 bases for V and 8 bases for J; bases not matched to a gene: 5. CDR3 size: 13 residues. Germline V gene data show CDR1 as GTSNPN and CDR2 as SVGIG (reference sequence). The CDR3 bases are TGTGCCTGGAGTGTCGTGCAGGGGGCCGGCTACACCTTC. The encoded protein is CAWSVVQGAGYTF. Variable domain in full (rest from reference TRBV30 and TRBJ1-2): SQTIHQWPATLVQPVGSPLSLECTVEGTSNPNLYWYRQAAGRGLQLLFYSVGIGQISSEVPQNLSASRPQDRQFILSSKKLLLSDSGFYLCAWSVVQGAGYTFGSGTRLTVV.

This chain uses TRBV28 with TRBJ1-2; tentative D call: TRBD1 (6 bases). The V end was cut by 5 bases, the J end by 4 bases, with 14 bases between. CDR1 MDHEN and CDR2 SYDVKM come from the germline V gene. The CDR3 has 14 residues. CDR3 nucleotides: TGTGCCAGCAGTGAGGGAGGGGGGGGCTATGGCTACACCTTC. Protein sequence: CASSEGGGGYGYTF.

This chain joins TRBV28 and TRBJ2-5; D might be TRBD1 (6 bases). Germline CDR1 and CDR2: MDHEN and SYDVKM. Trimming shortened V by 7 bases and J by 4 bases, and 10 bases separated the two germline ends. CDR3 length equals 12 residues. CDR3 region: CASMGATETQYF. CDR3 sequence (DNA): TGTGCCAGCATGGGGGCCACAGAGACCCAGTACTTC.

The chain combines TRBV6-6 with TRBJ1-2, with 9 bases aligning to TRBD1. This CDR3 has 16 amino acids. The germline gives CDR1 MNHNY, CDR2 SVGAGI (reference sequence). The trim removed 6 bases at V and 4 bases at J, leaving 12 bases unmatched. CDR3 in DNA: TGTGCCAGCAGACATCGGGGGACAGGGAGTGCCTATGGCTACACCTTC. This translates into CASRHRGTGSAYGYTF.

The chain is built from TRBV27 and TRBJ1-1; TRBD1 aligns across 9 bases. J lost 9 bases, V lost 5 bases, and 7 bases had no gene match. The germline gives CDR1 MNHEY, CDR2 SMNVEV (reference sequence). The CDR3 is 13 amino acids. The CDR3 protein is CASSLFGQGKAFF. The CDR3 nucleotides are TGTGCCAGCAGTCTCTTTGGACAGGGGAAAGCTTTCTTT.

This clone was picked up one time. V is TRBV2 and J is TRBJ2-2; possibly TRBD1 for D (7 bases). V dropped 11 bases and J dropped 4 bases, with 29 bases sitting between them. The CDR3 spans 18 residues. Per the germline V gene, CDR1 is SNHLY and CDR2 is FYNNEI. For the CDR3, the DNA is TGTGCCGGCACGAGGCAGGGGGGTGCAACGGGGCCCACCGGGGAGCTGTTTTTT. It codes for CAGTRQGGATGPTGELFF.

CDR3 protein: CASSHLTSGITLGGYNEQFF. For the CDR3, the DNA is TGTGCCAGCAGCCACCTGACTAGCGGTATAACCTTAGGAGGCTACAATGAGCAGTTCTTC. This rearrangement joins TRBV16 to TRBJ2-1; 9 positions match TRBD2. V lost 3 bases to trimming and J lost 3 bases; unmatched junction nucleotides: 18. The CDR3 has 20 residues. Per the germline V gene, CDR1 is KGHSY and CDR2 is FQNENV.

The sample holds one count of this clone. This chain connects TRBV5-1 to TRBJ2-5; 7 bases are shared with TRBD1. The germline gives CDR1 SGHRS, CDR2 YFSETQ. The CDR3 covers 15 residues. Germline trimming cut 2 bases from V and 3 bases from J; bases unmatched to any gene: 7. As DNA, the CDR3 is TGCGCCAGCAGCTTTTGGGACAGAGATAAAGAGACCCAGTACTTC. Encoded protein: CASSFWDRDKETQYF.

This chain joins TRBV19 and TRBJ1-2; 7 bases are shared with TRBD1. Germline lookup yields CDR1 LNHDA and CDR2 SQIVND (reference sequence). CDR3 length: 14 amino acids. V shed 5 bases and J 1 base; nucleotides not matched to a gene: 4. This CDR3 reads CASSPAGGNYGYTF. The CDR3 nucleotides read TGTGCCAGTAGTCCGGCAGGGGGTAACTATGGCTACACCTTC. The full variable domain, with the rest looked up from reference TRBV19 and TRBJ1-2, is DGGITQSPKYLFRKEGQNVTLSCEQNLNHDAMYWYRQDPGQGLRLIYYSQIVNDFQKGDIAEGYSVSREKKESFPLTVTSAQKNPTAFYLCASSPAGGNYGYTFGSGTRLTVV.

The rearrangement uses TRBV4-2 and TRBJ2-5; TRBD1 might be the D (6 bases). V lost 4 bases to trimming and J lost 2 bases, with 14 bases between them. This CDR3 has 15 amino acids. In germline, CDR1 is LGHNA, CDR2 YNFKEQ. CDR3 in DNA: TGTGCCAGCAGCCGACCTCAGGGGTGGCAAGAGACCCAGTACTTC. Amino acids: CASSRPQGWQETQYF.

V and J are TRBV4-1 and TRBJ2-7; TRBD1 might be the D (6 bases). The CDR3 is 16 residues long. Germline lookup yields CDR1 MGHRA and CDR2 YSYEKL. Deletions cut 1 base from V and 3 bases from J, with 16 bases between. CDR3 DNA sequence: TGCGCCAGCAGCCAAGGAAGGTTAAAAGGGGGCTACGAGCAGTACTTC. Amino acids: CASSQGRLKGGYEQYF.

As for this clone: One end of the junction is discordant with germline, which a read error may explain. The chain recombines TRBV7-9 with TRBJ2-5; D is possibly TRBD2 (6 bases). The CDR3 contains 16 residues. Germline CDR1 reads SEHNR; CDR2 reads FQNEAQ (reference sequence). The CDR3 loop reads CSSSFQWSGGQETQYF. DNA for the CDR3: TGTTCCAGCAGCTTTCAATGGTCCGGGGGCCAAGAGACCCAGTACTTC. Full variable domain (outside the CDR3, taken from reference TRBV7-9 and TRBJ2-5): DTGVSQNPRHKITKRGQNVTFRCDPISEHNRLYWYRQTLGQGPEFLTYFQNEAQLEKSRLLSDRFSAERPKGSFSTLEIQRTEQGDSAMYLCSSSFQWSGGQETQYFGPGTRLLVL.